This T cell receptor beta chain was profiled in a study of OX40 agonist ivuxolimab in advanced cancers. At the level of the study: Patients got intravenous ivuxolimab at 0.01 to 10 mg/kg every 2 weeks. Patients in dose escalation had liver, melanoma, kidney or head and neck cancers.

Germline CDR1 and CDR2: SGDLS and YYNGEE. Trimming stripped 3 bases from V and 5 bases from J, with 13 bases between. This CDR3 has 14 amino acids. Sequencing used immunoSEQ multiplex PCR; TCRdb keeps in-frame clones, though not all of them. The sample lists around 44,000 clones, 86% occurring once. The sequencing used CD4+ or CD8+ T cells sorted from blood, collected in a trial of the OX40 agonist ivuxolimab. The V gene is TRBV9, the J gene TRBJ2-3; D may be TRBD1 (6 bases). This clonotype was obtained from an adult with an advanced solid tumor such as melanoma, head and neck, liver or kidney cancer. The CDR3: CASSARGREDTQYF. The CDR3 bases are TGTGCCAGCAGCGCCAGGGGTAGAGAAGATACGCAGTATTTT. The full variable domain, its missing parts supplied by reference TRBV9 and TRBJ2-3, is DSGVTQTPKHLITATGQRVTLRCSPRSGDLSVYWYQQSLDQGLQFLIQYYNGEERAKGNILERFSAQQFPDLHSELNLSSLELGDSALYFCASSARGREDTQYFGPGTRLTVL.